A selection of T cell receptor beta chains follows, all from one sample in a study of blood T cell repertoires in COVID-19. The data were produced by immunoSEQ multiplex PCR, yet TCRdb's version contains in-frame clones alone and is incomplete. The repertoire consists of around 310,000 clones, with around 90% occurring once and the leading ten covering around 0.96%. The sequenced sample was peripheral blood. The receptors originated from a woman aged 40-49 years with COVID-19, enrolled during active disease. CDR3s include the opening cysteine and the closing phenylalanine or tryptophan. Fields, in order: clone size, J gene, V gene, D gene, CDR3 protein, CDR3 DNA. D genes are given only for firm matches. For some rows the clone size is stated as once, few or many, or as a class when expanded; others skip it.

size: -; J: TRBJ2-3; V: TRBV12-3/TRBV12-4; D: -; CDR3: CASSDTTDTQYF; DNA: TGTGCCAGCAGTGACACCACAGATACGCAGTATTTT
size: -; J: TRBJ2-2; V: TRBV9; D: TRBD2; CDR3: CASSVARTSNTGELFF; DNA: TGTGCCAGCAGCGTAGCTAGGACTAGCAACACCGGGGAGCTGTTTTTT
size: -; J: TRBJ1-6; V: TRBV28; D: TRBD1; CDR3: CASSPTLQGASPLHF; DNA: TGTGCCAGCAGTCCTACGTTGCAGGGGGCCTCACCCCTCCACTTT
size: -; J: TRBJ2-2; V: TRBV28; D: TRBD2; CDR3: CASTVAGGWTGELFF; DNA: TGTGCCAGCACCGTAGCGGGAGGGTGGACCGGGGAGCTGTTTTTT
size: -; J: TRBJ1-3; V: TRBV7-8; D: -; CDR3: CASSLGLVRLSGNTIYF; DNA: TGTGCCAGCAGCTTAGGGCTCGTGAGACTCTCTGGAAACACCATATATTTT
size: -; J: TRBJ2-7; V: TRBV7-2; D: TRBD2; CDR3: CASSFVSGGIQSYEQYF; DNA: TGTGCCAGCAGCTTTGTTAGCGGGGGGATCCAATCCTACGAGCAGTACTTC
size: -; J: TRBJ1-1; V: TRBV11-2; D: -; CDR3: CASTSPHIYRGNTEAFF; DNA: TGTGCCAGCACCAGCCCTCATATATATAGGGGGAACACTGAAGCTTTCTTT
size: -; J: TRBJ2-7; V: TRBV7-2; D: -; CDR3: CASSTTTLEQYF; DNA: TGTGCCAGCAGCACCACCACTCTGGAGCAGTACTTC
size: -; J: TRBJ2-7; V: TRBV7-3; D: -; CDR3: CASSPSGGYEQYF; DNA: TGTGCCAGCAGCCCTTCGGGTGGCTACGAGCAGTACTTC
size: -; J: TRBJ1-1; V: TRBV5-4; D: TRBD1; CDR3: CASSPGGATGSTEAFF; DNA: TGTGCCAGCAGCCCAGGGGGCGCGACGGGGAGCACTGAAGCTTTCTTT
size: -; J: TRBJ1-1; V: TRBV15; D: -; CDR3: CATSRAGQTNTEAFF; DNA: TGTGCCACCAGCAGAGCAGGACAGACGAACACTGAAGCTTTCTTT
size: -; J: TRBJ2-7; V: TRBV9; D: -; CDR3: CASSPGRAYEQYF; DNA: TGTGCCAGCAGCCCCGGGCGGGCCTACGAGCAGTACTTC
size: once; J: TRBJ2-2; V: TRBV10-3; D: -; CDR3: CAISESATSTGELFF; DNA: TGTGCCATCAGTGAGTCGGCCACCTCCACCGGGGAGCTGTTTTTT
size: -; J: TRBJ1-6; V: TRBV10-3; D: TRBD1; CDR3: CAISEGQGDSPLHF; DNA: TGTGCCATCAGTGAGGGACAGGGTGATTCACCCCTCCACTTT
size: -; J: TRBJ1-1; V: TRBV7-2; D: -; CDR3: CASSPQPANTEAFF; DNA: TGTGCCAGCAGCCCACAGCCTGCGAACACTGAAGCTTTCTTT
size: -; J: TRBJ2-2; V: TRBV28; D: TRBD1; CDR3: CASTSSRQGTNTGELFF; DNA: TGTGCCAGCACTTCCTCAAGACAGGGTACGAACACCGGGGAGCTGTTTTTT
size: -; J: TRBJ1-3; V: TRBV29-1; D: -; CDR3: CSVGEVGNTIYF; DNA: TGCAGCGTGGGGGAGGTTGGAAACACCATATATTTT
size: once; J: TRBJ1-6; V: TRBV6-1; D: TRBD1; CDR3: CASSEQGDPPLHF; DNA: TGTGCCAGCAGTGAACAGGGGGACCCACCCCTCCACTTT
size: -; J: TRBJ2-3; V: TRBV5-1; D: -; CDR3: CASSLGSVGTDTQYF; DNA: TGCGCCAGCAGCTTGGGTAGTGTCGGCACAGATACGCAGTATTTT
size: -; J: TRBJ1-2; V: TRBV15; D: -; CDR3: CATSRDVRGYTF; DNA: TGTGCCACCAGCAGAGATGTTCGTGGCTACACCTTC
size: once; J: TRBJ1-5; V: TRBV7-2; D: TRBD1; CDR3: CASSLGGQQPQHF; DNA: TGTGCCAGCAGCTTAGGGGGACAGCAGCCCCAGCATTTT
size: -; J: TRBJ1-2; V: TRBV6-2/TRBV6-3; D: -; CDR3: CASSLAHRASGGYTF; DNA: TGTGCCAGCAGTCTAGCCCACAGGGCTAGCGGTGGCTACACCTTC
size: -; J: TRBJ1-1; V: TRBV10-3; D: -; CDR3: CAIRGGAGPLNTEAFF; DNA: TGTGCCATCAGGGGGGGGGCAGGCCCCCTTAACACTGAAGCTTTCTTT
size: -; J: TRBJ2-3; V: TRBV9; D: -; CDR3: CASSPGGDQRSGTQYF; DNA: TGTGCCAGCAGCCCCGGCGGTGACCAGCGCTCGGGTACGCAGTATTTT
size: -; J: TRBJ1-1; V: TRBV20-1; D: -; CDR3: CSAAANTEAFF; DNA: TGCAGTGCGGCGGCGAACACTGAAGCTTTCTTT
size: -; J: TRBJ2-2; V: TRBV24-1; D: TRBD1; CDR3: CATSRQGSTGELFF; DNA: TGTGCCACCAGTCGACAGGGGAGCACCGGGGAGCTGTTTTTT
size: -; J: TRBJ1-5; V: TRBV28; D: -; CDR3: CASSSTGGLSNQPQHF; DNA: TGTGCCAGCAGTTCGACTGGGGGGTTAAGCAATCAGCCCCAGCATTTT
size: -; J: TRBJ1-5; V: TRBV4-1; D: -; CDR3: CASSPVSNQPQHF; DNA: TGCGCCAGCAGCCCTGTATCCAATCAGCCCCAGCATTTT